The TCR beta chain under discussion was sequenced for a study of T cell responses to AZD1222 COVID-19 vaccine. Study-wide context: It was second doses at about 4 or about 12 weeks that were pooled.

Overall study results and limits: Spike was spanned by vaccine-associated CD4 TCRs, with dominance at 160-218 and 743-854. Nearly half of spike-specific TCRs reportedly target variant regions that are unmutated in the B.1.351 and B.1.1.7 variants. Donors, mostly white British, included more females; clonal diversity was possibly underestimated.

Comments on this clone: Its antigen is not identified.

Germline V lookup: CDR1 LNHNV, CDR2 YYDKDF (reference sequence). CDR3 length equals 14 residues. V shed 0 bases and J shed 4 bases, with 9 bases lying between them. Sequencing was performed with immunoSEQ multiplex PCR; in TCRdb, only in-frame clones are kept and a portion is missing. The data show about 110,000 clones, under 95% seen once. This chain joins TRBV15 and TRBJ1-2; D gene uncertain. The source is an adult in good health. Sequencing used peripheral blood, obtained on day 0 of AZD1222 vaccination. CDR3 in DNA: TGTGCCACCAGCAGAGATCCCAGACTCTATGGCTACACCTTC. This codes for CATSRDPRLYGYTF.